The TCR beta chain described here comes from a study of PD-1 blockade in classical Hodgkin lymphoma. General study findings and limits: It was CD4+ TCR diversity, not CD8+, that rose significantly by C4D1. Healthy donors were reported to have higher baseline TCR diversity than newly diagnosed patients. Patients newly diagnosed and complete responders had comparable baseline diversity.

The method was immunoSEQ multiplex PCR; TCRdb's version includes in-frame clones alone and lacks a portion of them. The sample records over 10,000 clones, 80% to 95% being singletons. With respect to this clone: Its antigen is unknown.

V gave up 1 base and J gave up 12 bases, with 12 bases separating them. There are 13 residues in the CDR3. CDR1 and CDR2 (germline): SGHVS, FNYEAQ. Every patient experienced relapse after autologous stem cell transplantation, and brentuximab vedotin exposure varied. The sample was peripheral blood mononuclear cells (PBMCs), taken at baseline. The rearrangement joins TRBV7-6 to TRBJ1-4; D is perhaps TRBD1 (6 bases). This receptor was identified in a human donor with classical Hodgkin lymphoma. The CDR3 region is CASSLDRVGELFF. The CDR3 DNA reads TGTGCCAGCAGCTTAGACAGGGTAGGCGAACTGTTTTTT.